The 12 T cell receptor beta chains reported below all come from one sample, sequenced in a study of low-dose radiotherapy and immunotherapy resistance in tumors (dated by TCRdb to between 2022 and 2023). The instrument given in TCRdb is Illumina HiSeq 2500. Superscript III and a set of TRAV- and TRBV-specific primers were used to synthesize first-strand cDNA, so that both TCRalpha and TCRbeta chains were covered. TCRs were amplified with Phusion for 20 to 25 PCR cycles, with a constant-region primer paired with the adapter attached to the V primers. The raw public reads went through TCRdb reprocessing: fastp at Q25, MiXCR clone calling, in-frame beta chains kept. A single entry per CDR3 protein holds the most common genes and DNA from its merged rows. The sample data list some 57,000 distinct CDR3 sequences, and about 23% of these were observed just once. Around 6.5% of the sample rests with the top ten.

The meaning of the sample's time point label: after trial treatment. The treatment or condition label for this specimen denotes: LDRT plus nivolumab, ipilimumab, low-dose cyclophosphamide and aspirin (RACIN trial). Sequenced here: PBMCs, sampled after low-dose radiotherapy plus immunotherapy. These TCRs come from a male donor with prostate cancer.

Ten or more counts support this clonotype. The chain links TRBV20-1 to TRBJ2-7, with a weak D call TRBD1 (8 bases). CDR1 DFQATT and CDR2 SNEGSKA come from the germline V gene (reference sequence). The CDR3 is 15 residues long. Trimming took 6 bases from V and 5 from J, leaving 23 bases between them. CDR3 region: CSAQGRGRGLNEQYF. CDR3 nucleotides: TGCAGTGCGCAAGGGAGGGGCAGGGGGCTCAACGAGCAGTACTTC.

The sample holds many counts of this clonotype. The chain has TRBV19 and TRBJ1-2; D gene ambiguous. The V end lost 3 bases, the J end lost 3 bases, and 8 bases lay between the germline ends. CDR1 is LNHDA, CDR2 SQIVND, per germline (reference sequence). The CDR3 consists of 13 residues. CDR3 nucleotides: TGTGCCAGTAGTATTCCGGAATACTATGGCTACACCTTC. This gives the protein CASSIPEYYGYTF.

Ten or more counts support this clonotype. The rearrangement joins TRBV5-8 to TRBJ2-7; 8 bases match TRBD1. There are 16 residues in the CDR3. CDR1 and CDR2 (germline): SGHTS, YDEGEE. The J segment lost 5 bases and the V segment lost 0 bases, leaving 10 bases of the junction unmatched. CDR3: CASSLGTGSFVDEQYF. As DNA, the CDR3 is TGTGCCAGCAGCTTGGGGACAGGGTCCTTCGTCGACGAGCAGTACTTC.

This clonotype was detected ten times or more. This chain connects TRBV29-1 to TRBJ2-3; D remains ambiguous. This CDR3 has 10 amino acids. Germline CDR1 and CDR2: SQVTM and ANQGSEA. The V end was cut by 5 bases, the J end by 6 bases, with 6 bases between. In nucleotides, the CDR3 is TGCAGCGTTCTGAGGGATACGCAGTATTTT. Amino acid sequence: CSVLRDTQYF.

This clonotype was seen at least ten times. J is TRBJ2-2 and V is TRBV9; TRBD2 aligns across 7 bases. The CDR3 runs 15 residues. The J segment lost 5 bases and the V segment lost 3 bases, leaving 7 bases of the junction unmatched. The germline V gene has CDR1 SGDLS and CDR2 YYNGEE. DNA for the CDR3: TGTGCCAGCAGCGAAGCGGGGATGAGGACCGGGGAGCTGTTTTTT. As protein: CASSEAGMRTGELFF. The entire variable domain, with the rest obtained from reference TRBV9 and TRBJ2-2, is as follows: DSGVTQTPKHLITATGQRVTLRCSPRSGDLSVYWYQQSLDQGLQFLIQYYNGEERAKGNILERFSAQQFPDLHSELNLSSLELGDSALYFCASSEAGMRTGELFFGEGSRLTVL.

This clonotype was observed at least ten times. J is TRBJ2-3 and V is TRBV5-5, with D possibly being TRBD2 (5 bases). The germline V gene has CDR1 SGHKS and CDR2 YYEKEE (reference sequence). V dropped 4 bases and J dropped 0 bases, with 12 bases sitting between them. CDR3 length: 15 amino acids. This chain's CDR3 is CASSPPRTSTDTQYF. The CDR3 DNA is TGTGCCAGCAGCCCCCCCAGGACTAGCACAGATACGCAGTATTTT.

This clonotype was observed a single time. The germline gene is not matched at one end of the junction; a read error may be the cause. The chain combines TRBV6-6 with TRBJ2-1; D unclear. Germline V gene lookup returns CDR1 MNHNY and CDR2 SVGAGI (reference sequence). The CDR3 runs 13 residues. In DNA form, the CDR3 reads TGTGCCAGCAGGGAGAGCTCCTACAATGAGAAGTTCTTC. Amino acids: CASRESSYNEKFF.

This clonotype has ten or more counts. The V call is TRBV30, the J call TRBJ1-1, with 7 bases that match TRBD1. From germline, CDR1 is GTSNPN and CDR2 SVGIG (reference sequence). Unmatched junction bases numbered 9, after V lost 1 base and J lost 4 bases. CDR3 size: 15 residues. The CDR3 nucleotides are TGTGCCTGGAGTGGGAGGGACAGACGATTCACTGAAGCTTTCTTT. The encoded protein is CAWSGRDRRFTEAFF. Based on the CDR3 plus reference TRBV30 and TRBJ1-1, the full variable domain is SQTIHQWPATLVQPVGSPLSLECTVEGTSNPNLYWYRQAAGRGLQLLFYSVGIGQISSEVPQNLSASRPQDRQFILSSKKLLLSDSGFYLCAWSGRDRRFTEAFFGQGTRLTVV.

This clonotype was seen repeatedly, ten times or more. The chain couples TRBV20-1 to TRBJ2-1; D is possibly TRBD1 (5 bases). Between the trimmed V and J ends, which lost 0 bases and 3 bases, there was a span of 18 bases. Germline V gene data show CDR1 as DFQATT and CDR2 as SNEGSKA (reference sequence). CDR3 length: 17 amino acids. In DNA form, the CDR3 reads TGCAGTGCTAGAGATCGGGTTGGGGCAGGGATCTACAATGAGCAGTTCTTC. Its protein product is CSARDRVGAGIYNEQFF.

This clonotype came up many times. This sequence joins TRBV5-1 and TRBJ2-2; 7 bases fit TRBD1. Germline V lookup: CDR1 SGHRS, CDR2 YFSETQ. This CDR3 has 15 residues. V was pared by 2 bases and J by 0 bases, with 1 base of the junction left unmatched. The CDR3 nucleotides are TGCGCCAGCAGCTTTCAGGGGGCGAACACCGGGGAGCTGTTTTTT. This translates into CASSFQGANTGELFF.

Of note for this clonotype: A far larger clone lies a single base away; this is likely a read error. V usage is TRBV28 and J usage is TRBJ2-1; the D gene is possibly TRBD2 (5 bases). The CDR3 consists of 12 residues. CDR1 MDHEN and CDR2 SYDVKM come from the germline V gene. Trimming removed 9 bases from V and 10 bases from J, with 16 bases in between. CDR3 in amino acids: CASARGSYEQFF. The CDR3 bases are TGTGCCAGTGCCCGGGGAAGCTACGAGCAGTTCTTC.

This clonotype was observed at least ten times. The chain combines TRBV4-1 with TRBJ2-4; 7 bases map to TRBD1. The germline gives CDR1 MGHRA, CDR2 YSYEKL. The CDR3 runs to 16 residues. J lost 5 bases, V lost 1 base, and 8 bases had no gene match. CDR3 in DNA: TGCGCCAGCAGCCAAGGGTACAGGGGCTGGGAAAACATTCAGTACTTC. Protein sequence: CASSQGYRGWENIQYF.